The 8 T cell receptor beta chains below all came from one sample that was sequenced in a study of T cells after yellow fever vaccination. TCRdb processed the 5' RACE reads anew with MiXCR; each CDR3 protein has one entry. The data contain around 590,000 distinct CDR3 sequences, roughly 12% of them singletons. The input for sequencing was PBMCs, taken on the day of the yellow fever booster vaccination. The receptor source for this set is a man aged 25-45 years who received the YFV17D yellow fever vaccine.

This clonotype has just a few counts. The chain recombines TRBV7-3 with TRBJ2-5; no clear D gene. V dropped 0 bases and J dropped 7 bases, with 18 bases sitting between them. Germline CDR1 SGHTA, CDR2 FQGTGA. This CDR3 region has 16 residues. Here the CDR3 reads CASSLTPVGEVATQYF. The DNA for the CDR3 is TGTGCCAGCAGCTTAACTCCCGTTGGTGAGGTTGCGACCCAGTACTTC.

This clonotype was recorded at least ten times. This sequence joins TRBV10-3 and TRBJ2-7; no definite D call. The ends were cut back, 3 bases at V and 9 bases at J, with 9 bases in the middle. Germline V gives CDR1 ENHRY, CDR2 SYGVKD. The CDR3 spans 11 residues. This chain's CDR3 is CAISDHGTQYF. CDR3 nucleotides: TGTGCCATCAGTGATCATGGAACGCAGTACTTC.

CDR3 residues: CSVAGTSNTGELFF. The CDR3 DNA is TGCAGTGTGGCCGGGACATCGAACACCGGGGAGCTGTTTTTT. The J gene is TRBJ2-2, the V gene TRBV20-1, with D possibly matching TRBD1 (6 bases). This CDR3 has 14 amino acids. Germline loops: CDR1 DFQATT, CDR2 SNEGSKA (reference sequence). With 7 bases removed from V and 0 bases from J, the gap between germline ends came to 12 bases.

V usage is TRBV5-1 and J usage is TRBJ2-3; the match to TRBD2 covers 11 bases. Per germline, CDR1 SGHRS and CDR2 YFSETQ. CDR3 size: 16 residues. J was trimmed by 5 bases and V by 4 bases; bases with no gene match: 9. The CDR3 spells CASSHRSGRAGDTQYF. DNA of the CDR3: TGCGCCAGCAGCCATCGTAGCGGGAGGGCCGGAGATACGCAGTATTTT. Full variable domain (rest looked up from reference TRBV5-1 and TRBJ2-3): KAGVTQTPRYLIKTRGQQVTLSCSPISGHRSVSWYQQTPGQGLQFLFEYFSETQRNKGNFPGRFSGRQFSNSRSEMNVSTLELGDSALYLCASSHRSGRAGDTQYFGPGTRLTVL.

The CDR3 DNA sequence: TGTGCCAGCTCACCCGGGGAGCGTCGGGGCTACACCTTC. Residues: CASSPGERRGYTF. J is TRBJ1-2 and V is TRBV18; D unclear. CDR1 is KGHSH and CDR2 is LQKENI in the germline V gene. The CDR3 totals 13 residues. Trimming pared 3 bases from V and 8 bases from J, leaving 13 bases between.

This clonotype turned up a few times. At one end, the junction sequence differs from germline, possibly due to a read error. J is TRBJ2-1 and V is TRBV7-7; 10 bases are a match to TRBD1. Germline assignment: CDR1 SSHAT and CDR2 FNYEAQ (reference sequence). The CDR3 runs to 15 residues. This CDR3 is CASSATGGPYNEQFF. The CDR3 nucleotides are TGTGCTAGCAGCGCGACAGGGGGCCCTTACAATGAGCAGTTCTTC.

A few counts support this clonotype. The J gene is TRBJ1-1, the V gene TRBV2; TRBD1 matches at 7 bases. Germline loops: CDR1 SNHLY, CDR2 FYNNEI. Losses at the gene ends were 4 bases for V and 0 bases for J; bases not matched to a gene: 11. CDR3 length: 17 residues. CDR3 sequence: CASSGDRQHPMNTEAFF. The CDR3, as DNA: TGTGCCAGCAGTGGGGACAGACAACACCCCATGAACACTGAAGCTTTCTTT.

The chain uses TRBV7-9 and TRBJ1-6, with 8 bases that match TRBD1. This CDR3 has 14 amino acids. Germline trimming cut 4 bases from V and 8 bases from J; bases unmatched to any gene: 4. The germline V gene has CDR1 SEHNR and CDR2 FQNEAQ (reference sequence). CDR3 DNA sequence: TGTGCCAGCAGCTCGACAGGGGAGCATTCACCCCTCCACTTT. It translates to CASSSTGEHSPLHF. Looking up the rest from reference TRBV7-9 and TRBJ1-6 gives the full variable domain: DTGVSQNPRHKITKRGQNVTFRCDPISEHNRLYWYRQTLGQGPEFLTYFQNEAQLEKSRLLSDRFSAERPKGSFSTLEIQRTEQGDSAMYLCASSSTGEHSPLHFGNGTRLTVT.